Described below is a single TCR beta chain sequence and its context. This sample was included in a study of PD-L1 blockade in urothelial cancer. Study-wide context: Dosed intravenously at 1,200 mg every 3 weeks, atezolizumab was initiated by patients at some point between 2013 and 2014. In terms of prior chemotherapy, patients had received 0 to 3 regimens.

TCRdb keeps only in-frame clones here, not all; method: immunoSEQ multiplex PCR. The data show approximately 67,000 clones, approximately 83% seen once. The time point is: pretreatment peripheral blood. CDR1 is SGHVS and CDR2 is FNYEAQ in the germline V gene. The CDR3 has 12 amino acids. V was cut by 5 bases and J by 3 bases, with 6 bases left in between. This TCR came from a man aged 55-75 years with urothelial cancer. The chain couples TRBV7-6 to TRBJ2-3; tentative D call: TRBD1 (5 bases). The sequencing used PBMCs, collected around atezolizumab (anti-PD-L1) treatment. The CDR3 DNA follows: TGTGCCAGCAGCACAGGAACAGATACGCAGTATTTT. Its translation is CASSTGTDTQYF.